Many counts were recorded for the clone carrying this TCR beta chain. Its specificity is unknown. The sample originates from a study of neurological immune-mediated disorders. It was from 2 million PBMCs stored at -80 C that the unsorted libraries were obtained. Per sequencing run, 15-18 subjects together gave over 180 million TCR-beta sequences. MiXCR was run by TCRdb on the 5' RACE reads, yielding one entry per CDR3 protein. The sample includes about 74,000 distinct CDR3 sequences, roughly 5.5% of them seen just once. Study-wide results and caveats: Subjects shared no identical expanded-clone CDR3 amino acid sequences, suggesting private TCR-beta repertoires in all groups.

The ends lost 3 bases at V and 8 bases at J; junction bases unmatched: 6. The CDR3 totals 14 residues. Germline values: CDR1 DFQATT, CDR2 SNEGSKA (reference sequence). The clonotype comes from a man aged 18-30 years with multiple sclerosis. The rearrangement links TRBV20-1 to TRBJ1-6, with 8 bases identical to TRBD1. Sequences were obtained from PBMCs. The CDR3 is CSARLGQGYSPLHF. The CDR3 region has the DNA TGCAGTGCTAGGCTCGGACAGGGATATTCACCCCTCCACTTT.